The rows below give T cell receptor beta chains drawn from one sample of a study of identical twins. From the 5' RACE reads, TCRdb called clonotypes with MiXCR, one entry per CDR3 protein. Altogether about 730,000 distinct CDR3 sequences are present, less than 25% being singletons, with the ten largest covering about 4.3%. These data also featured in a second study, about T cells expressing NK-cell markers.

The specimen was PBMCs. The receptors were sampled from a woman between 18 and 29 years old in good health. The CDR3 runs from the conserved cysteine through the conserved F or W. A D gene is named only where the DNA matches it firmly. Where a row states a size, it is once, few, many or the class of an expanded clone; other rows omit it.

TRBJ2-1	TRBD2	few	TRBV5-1	CASSHGLAGYLNNEQFF	TGCGCCAGCAGCCATGGGCTAGCGGGTTACCTAAACAATGAGCAGTTCTTC
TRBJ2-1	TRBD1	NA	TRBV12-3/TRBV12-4	CASSPPGQLQFF	TGTGCCAGCAGTCCACCGGGACAGCTGCAGTTCTTC
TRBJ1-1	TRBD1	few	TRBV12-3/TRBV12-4	CASSYNRGNTEAFF	TGTGCCAGCAGTTATAACAGGGGGAACACTGAAGCTTTCTTT
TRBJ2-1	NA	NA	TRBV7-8	CASSLKIPYNEQFF	TGTGCCAGCAGCTTAAAAATTCCGTACAATGAGCAGTTCTTC
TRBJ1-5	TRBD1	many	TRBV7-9	CASSIGQGANQPQHF	TGTGCCAGCAGCATCGGACAGGGGGCTAACCAGCCCCAGCATTTT
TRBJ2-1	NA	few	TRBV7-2	CASNQLRSSYNEQFF	TGTGCCAGCAACCAATTAAGGAGCTCCTACAATGAGCAGTTCTTC
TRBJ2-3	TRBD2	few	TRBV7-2	CASSRKHSGGITDTQYF	TGTGCCAGCAGCCGGAAACATAGCGGGGGCATCACAGATACGCAGTATTTT
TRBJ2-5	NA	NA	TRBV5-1	CASSLSNGETQYF	TGCGCCAGCAGCTTGTCCAACGGTGAGACCCAGTACTTC
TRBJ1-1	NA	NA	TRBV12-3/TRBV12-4	CASRLSQRDTEAFF	TGTGCCAGCCGACTGAGCCAGAGGGACACTGAAGCTTTCTTT
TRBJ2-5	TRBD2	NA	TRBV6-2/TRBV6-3	CASTSGNQETQYF	TGTGCCTCAACTAGCGGGAACCAAGAGACCCAGTACTTC
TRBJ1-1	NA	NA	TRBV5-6	CASSLAFVSLNTEAFF	TGTGCCAGCAGCTTGGCGTTCGTCAGTTTGAACACTGAAGCTTTCTTT
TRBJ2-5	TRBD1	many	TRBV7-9	CASSSGTAKETQYF	TGTGCCAGCAGTTCCGGGACAGCAAAAGAGACCCAGTACTTC
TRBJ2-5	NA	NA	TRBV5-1	CASNTGQGETQYF	TGCGCCAGCAACACAGGGCAGGGAGAGACCCAGTACTTC
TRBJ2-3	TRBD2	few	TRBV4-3	CASSRQSSGGGYTDTQYF	TGCGCCAGCAGCCGTCAGTCTAGCGGGGGGGGTTACACAGATACGCAGTATTTT
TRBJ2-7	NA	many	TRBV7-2	CASSLSRTPAEQYF	TGTGCCAGCAGCTTAAGCCGGACTCCTGCGGAGCAGTACTTC
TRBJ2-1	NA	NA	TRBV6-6	CASSDNRYNEQFF	TGTGCCAGCAGTGACAACAGGTACAATGAGCAGTTCTTC
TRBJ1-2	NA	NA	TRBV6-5	CASSYRSSYGYTF	TGTGCCAGCAGTTACCGAAGTTCGTATGGCTACACCTTC
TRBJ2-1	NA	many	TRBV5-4	CASSGASSYNEQFF	TGTGCCAGCAGTGGGGCCAGTTCCTACAATGAGCAGTTCTTC
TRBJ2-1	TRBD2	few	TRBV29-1	CSVDREASRNEQFF	TGCAGCGTTGATCGGGAGGCCTCCAGGAATGAGCAGTTCTTC
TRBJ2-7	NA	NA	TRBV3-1	CASSQEPASSYEQYF	TGTGCCAGCAGCCAAGAACCGGCTAGCTCCTACGAGCAGTACTTC
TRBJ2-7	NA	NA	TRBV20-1	CSAKAPNLGSEQYF	TGCAGTGCCAAGGCTCCGAATCTTGGGTCCGAGCAGTACTTC
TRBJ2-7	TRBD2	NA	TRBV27	CASSLIAGPYEQYF	TGTGCCAGCAGTCTCATAGCGGGTCCCTACGAGCAGTACTTC
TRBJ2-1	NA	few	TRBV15	CATSPSRPNEQFF	TGTGCCACCAGCCCATCACGGCCCAATGAGCAGTTCTTC
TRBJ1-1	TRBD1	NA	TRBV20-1	CSAMDRGTAFF	TGCAGTGCTATGGACAGGGGGACGGCTTTCTTT
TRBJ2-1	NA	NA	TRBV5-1	CASRPTSNTYNEQFF	TGCGCCAGCAGGCCCACTAGTAATACCTACAATGAGCAGTTCTTC
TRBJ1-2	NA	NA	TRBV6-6	CASSRQWNYGYTF	TGTGCCAGCAGTAGACAGTGGAACTATGGCTACACCTTC
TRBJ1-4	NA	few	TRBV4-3	CASSQEARALEEKLFF	TGCGCCAGCAGCCAAGAGGCCAGGGCATTGGAAGAAAAACTGTTTTTT
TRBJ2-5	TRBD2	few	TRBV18	CASSPSFSSGQETQYF	TGTGCCAGCTCACCATCGTTTTCTAGCGGCCAAGAGACCCAGTACTTC
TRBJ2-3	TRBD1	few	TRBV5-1	CASSTAGTGEDTQYF	TGCGCCAGCAGCACAGCCGGGACAGGGGAAGATACGCAGTATTTT
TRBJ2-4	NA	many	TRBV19	CASSRQNIQYF	TGTGCCAGTAGCCGACAAAACATTCAGTACTTC
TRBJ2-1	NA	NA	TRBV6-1	CASSQTGEVENEQFF	TGTGCCAGCAGTCAGACGGGGGAGGTGGAGAATGAGCAGTTCTTC
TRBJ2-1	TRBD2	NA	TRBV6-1	CASRGTGLAGQSSYNEQFF	TGTGCCAGCAGGGGGACCGGACTAGCGGGCCAGAGCTCCTACAATGAGCAGTTCTTC
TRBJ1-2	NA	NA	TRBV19	CASMRNGYTF	TGTGCCAGTATGAGAAATGGCTACACCTTC
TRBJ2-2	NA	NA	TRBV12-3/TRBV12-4	CASRNKRGTGELFF	TGTGCCAGCAGAAATAAGAGGGGAACCGGGGAGCTGTTTTTT
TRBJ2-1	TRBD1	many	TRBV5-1	CASSMRGHEQFF	TGCGCCAGCAGCATGAGGGGGCATGAGCAGTTCTTC
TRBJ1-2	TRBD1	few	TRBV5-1	CASSRATQGADGYTF	TGCGCCAGCAGCCGAGCCACGCAGGGGGCGGATGGCTACACCTTC
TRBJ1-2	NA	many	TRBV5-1	CASSGSPGQTAYGYTF	TGCGCCAGCAGCGGCTCACCGGGACAAACGGCCTATGGCTACACCTTC
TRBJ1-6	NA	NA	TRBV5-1	CASSLEGGVSPLHF	TGCGCCAGCAGCTTGGAAGGCGGGGTCTCACCCCTCCACTTT
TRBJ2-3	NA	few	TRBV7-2	CASSLEVGTQYF	TGTGCCAGCAGCTTAGAAGTGGGTACGCAGTATTTT
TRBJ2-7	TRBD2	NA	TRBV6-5	CASSSPGLAGGEQYF	TGTGCCAGCAGTTCCCCGGGACTAGCGGGCGGCGAGCAGTACTTC
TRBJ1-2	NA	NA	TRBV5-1	CASSLVGILYGYTF	TGCGCCAGCAGCTTGGTAGGGATCCTCTATGGCTACACCTTC
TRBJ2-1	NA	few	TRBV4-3	CASSPTSSPYNEQFF	TGCGCCAGCAGCCCAACCTCCAGCCCCTACAATGAGCAGTTCTTC
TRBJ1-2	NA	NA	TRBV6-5	CASRYQPGANYGYTF	TGTGCCAGCAGATACCAACCCGGGGCTAACTATGGCTACACCTTC
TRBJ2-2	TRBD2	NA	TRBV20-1	CSALGLAGTGELFF	TGCAGTGCTCTAGGACTAGCTGGAACCGGGGAGCTGTTTTTT
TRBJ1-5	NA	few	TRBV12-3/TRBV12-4	CASSLRGSQPQHF	TGTGCCAGCAGTTTGCGAGGGTCTCAGCCCCAGCATTTT